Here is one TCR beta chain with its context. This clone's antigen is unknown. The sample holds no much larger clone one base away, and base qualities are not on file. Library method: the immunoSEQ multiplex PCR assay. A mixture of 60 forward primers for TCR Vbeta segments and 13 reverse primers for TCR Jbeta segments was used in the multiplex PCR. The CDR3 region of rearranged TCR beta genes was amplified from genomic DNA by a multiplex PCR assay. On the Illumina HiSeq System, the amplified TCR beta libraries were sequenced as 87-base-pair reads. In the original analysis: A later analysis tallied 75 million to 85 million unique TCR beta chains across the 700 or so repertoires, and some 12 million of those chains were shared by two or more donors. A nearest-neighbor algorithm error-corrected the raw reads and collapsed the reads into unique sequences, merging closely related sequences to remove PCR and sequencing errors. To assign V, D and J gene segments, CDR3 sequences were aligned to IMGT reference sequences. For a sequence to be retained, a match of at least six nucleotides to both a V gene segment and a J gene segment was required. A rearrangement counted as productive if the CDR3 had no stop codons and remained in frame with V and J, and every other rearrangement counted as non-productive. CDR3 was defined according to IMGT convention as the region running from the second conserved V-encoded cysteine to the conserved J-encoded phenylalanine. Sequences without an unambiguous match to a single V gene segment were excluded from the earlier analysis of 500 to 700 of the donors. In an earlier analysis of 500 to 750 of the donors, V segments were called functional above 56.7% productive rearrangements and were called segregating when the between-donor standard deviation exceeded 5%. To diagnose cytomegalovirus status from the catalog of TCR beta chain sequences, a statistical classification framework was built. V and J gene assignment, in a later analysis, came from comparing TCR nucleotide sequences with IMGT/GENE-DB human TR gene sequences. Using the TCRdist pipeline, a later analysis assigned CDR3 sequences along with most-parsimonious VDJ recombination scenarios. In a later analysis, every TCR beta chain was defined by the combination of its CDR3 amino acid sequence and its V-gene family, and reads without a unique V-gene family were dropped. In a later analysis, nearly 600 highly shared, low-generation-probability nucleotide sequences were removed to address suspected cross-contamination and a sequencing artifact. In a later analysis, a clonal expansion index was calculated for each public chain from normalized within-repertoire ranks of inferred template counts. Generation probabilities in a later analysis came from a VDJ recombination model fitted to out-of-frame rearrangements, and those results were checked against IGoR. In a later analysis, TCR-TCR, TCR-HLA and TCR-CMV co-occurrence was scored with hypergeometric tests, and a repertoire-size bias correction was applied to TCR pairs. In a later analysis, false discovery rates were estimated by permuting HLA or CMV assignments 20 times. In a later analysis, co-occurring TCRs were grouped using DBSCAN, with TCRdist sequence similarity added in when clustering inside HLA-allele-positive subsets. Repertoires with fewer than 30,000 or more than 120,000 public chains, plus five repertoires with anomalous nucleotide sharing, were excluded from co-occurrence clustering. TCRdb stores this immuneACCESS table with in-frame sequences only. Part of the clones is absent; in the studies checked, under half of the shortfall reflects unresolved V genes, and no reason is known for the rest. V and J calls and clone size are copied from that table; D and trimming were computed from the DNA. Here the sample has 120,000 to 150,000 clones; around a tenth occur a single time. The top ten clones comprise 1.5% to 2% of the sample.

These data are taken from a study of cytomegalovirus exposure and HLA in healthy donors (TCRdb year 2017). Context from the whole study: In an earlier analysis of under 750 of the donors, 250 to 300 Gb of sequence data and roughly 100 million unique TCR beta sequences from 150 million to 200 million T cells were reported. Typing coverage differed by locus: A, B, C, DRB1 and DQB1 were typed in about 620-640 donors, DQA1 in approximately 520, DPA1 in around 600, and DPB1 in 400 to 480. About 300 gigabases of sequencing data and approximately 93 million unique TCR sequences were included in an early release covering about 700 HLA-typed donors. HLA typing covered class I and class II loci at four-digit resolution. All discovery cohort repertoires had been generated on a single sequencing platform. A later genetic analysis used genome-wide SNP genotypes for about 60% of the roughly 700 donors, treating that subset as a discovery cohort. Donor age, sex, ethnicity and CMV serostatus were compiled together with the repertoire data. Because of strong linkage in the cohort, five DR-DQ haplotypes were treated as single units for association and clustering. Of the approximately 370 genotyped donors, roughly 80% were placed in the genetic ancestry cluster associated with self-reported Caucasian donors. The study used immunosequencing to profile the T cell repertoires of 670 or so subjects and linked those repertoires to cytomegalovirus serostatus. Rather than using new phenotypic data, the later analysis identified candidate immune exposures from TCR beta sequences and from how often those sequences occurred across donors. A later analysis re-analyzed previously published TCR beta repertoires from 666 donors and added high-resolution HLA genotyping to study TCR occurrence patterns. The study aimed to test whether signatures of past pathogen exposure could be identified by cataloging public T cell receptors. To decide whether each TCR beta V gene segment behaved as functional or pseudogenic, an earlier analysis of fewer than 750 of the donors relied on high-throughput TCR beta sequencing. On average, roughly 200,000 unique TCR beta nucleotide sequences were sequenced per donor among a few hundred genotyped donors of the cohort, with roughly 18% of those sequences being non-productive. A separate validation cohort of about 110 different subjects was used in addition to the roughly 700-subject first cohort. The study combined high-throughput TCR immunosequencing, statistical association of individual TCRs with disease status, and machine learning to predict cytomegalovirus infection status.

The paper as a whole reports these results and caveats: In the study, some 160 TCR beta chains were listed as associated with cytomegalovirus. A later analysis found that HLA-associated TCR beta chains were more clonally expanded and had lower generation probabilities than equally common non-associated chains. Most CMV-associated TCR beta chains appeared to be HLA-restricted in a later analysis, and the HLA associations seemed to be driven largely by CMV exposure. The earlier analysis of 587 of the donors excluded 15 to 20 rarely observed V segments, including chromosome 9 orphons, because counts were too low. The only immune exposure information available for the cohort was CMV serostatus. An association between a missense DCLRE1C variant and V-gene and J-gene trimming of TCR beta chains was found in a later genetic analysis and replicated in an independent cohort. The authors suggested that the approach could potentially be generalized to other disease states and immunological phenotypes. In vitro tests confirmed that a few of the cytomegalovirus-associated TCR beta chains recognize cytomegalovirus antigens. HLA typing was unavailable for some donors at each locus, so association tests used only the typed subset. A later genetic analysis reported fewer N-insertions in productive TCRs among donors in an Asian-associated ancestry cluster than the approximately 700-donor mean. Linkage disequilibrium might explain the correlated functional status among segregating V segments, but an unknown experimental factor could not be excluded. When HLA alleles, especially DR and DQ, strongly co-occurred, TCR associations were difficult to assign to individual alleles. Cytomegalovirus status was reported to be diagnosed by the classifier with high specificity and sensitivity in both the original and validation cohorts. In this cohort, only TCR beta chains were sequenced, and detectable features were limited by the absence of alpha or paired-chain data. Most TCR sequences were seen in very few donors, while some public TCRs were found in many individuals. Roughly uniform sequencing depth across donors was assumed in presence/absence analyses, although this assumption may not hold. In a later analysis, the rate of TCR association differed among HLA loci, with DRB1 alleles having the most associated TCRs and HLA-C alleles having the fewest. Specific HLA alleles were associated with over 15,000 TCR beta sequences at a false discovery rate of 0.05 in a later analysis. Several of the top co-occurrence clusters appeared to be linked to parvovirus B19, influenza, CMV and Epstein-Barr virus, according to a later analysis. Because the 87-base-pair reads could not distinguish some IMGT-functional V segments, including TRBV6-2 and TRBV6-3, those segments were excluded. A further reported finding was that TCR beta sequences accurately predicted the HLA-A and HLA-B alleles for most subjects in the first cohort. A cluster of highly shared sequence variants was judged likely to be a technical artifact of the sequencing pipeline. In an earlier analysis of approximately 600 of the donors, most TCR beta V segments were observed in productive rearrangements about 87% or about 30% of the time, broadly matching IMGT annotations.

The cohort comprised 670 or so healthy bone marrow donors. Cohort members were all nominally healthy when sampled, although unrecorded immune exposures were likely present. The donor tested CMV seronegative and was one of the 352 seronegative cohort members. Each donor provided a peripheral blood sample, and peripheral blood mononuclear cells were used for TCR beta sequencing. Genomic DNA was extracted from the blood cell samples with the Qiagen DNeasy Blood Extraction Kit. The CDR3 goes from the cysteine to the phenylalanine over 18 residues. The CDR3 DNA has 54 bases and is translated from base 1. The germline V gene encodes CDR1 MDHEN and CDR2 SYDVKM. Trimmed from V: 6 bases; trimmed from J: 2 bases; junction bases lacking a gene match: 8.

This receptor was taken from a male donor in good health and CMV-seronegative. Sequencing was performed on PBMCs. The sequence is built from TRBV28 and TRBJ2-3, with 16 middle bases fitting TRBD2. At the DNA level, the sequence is TGTGCCAGCAGCGTCCCGGGACTAGCGGGGGGGATCACAGATACGCAGTATTTT. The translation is CASSVPGLAGGITDTQYF.